Below, 27 T cell receptor beta chains from the same sample are listed, as sequenced in a study of T cells in Graves' hyperthyroidism and ophthalmopathy. The CDR3 regions of TCR beta were amplified from RNA transcripts. The HTBI primer set was used in a first-round RT-PCR of the TCR CDR3. Using its own MiXCR run on the multiplex PCR reads, TCRdb lists one record per CDR3 protein. In the table there are 600,000 to 850,000 distinct CDR3 sequences, about 19% of which are singletons. The sequencing sample was made of blood. The receptors were sampled from a woman aged 45-65 years with Graves' hyperthyroidism that later progressed to Graves' ophthalmopathy.

This clonotype was seen more than once but under ten times. The chain carries TRBV10-3 and TRBJ1-2, with D uncertain. V was clipped by 7 bases and J by 1 base, with 16 bases between them. Germline V gene data show CDR1 as ENHRY and CDR2 as SYGVKD. This CDR3 comprises 15 residues. DNA of the CDR3: TGTGCCATCAAGGACGGCAGTACTGGTAACTATGGCTACACCTTC. It specifies CAIKDGSTGNYGYTF.

This clonotype has a handful of counts. The gene calls are TRBV12-5 and TRBJ1-2; D unresolved. CDR1 is LGHNT and CDR2 is FRNRAP in the germline V gene. V was pared by 1 base and J by 3 bases, with 15 bases between. CDR3 length: 16 amino acids. CDR3 amino acids: CASGLDSLPGYYGYTF. The DNA of the CDR3 is TGTGCTAGTGGTTTGGATAGTCTCCCAGGCTACTATGGCTACACCTTC.

This clonotype was found a few times. The chain has TRBV7-6 and TRBJ2-7, with unresolved D. Germline CDR1 is SGHVS and CDR2 is FNYEAQ. V shed 4 bases and J shed 0 bases, with 10 bases lying between them. The CDR3 extends over 14 amino acids. The chain's CDR3 is CASSSTESSYEQYF. CDR3 coding DNA: TGTGCCAGCAGCTCGACGGAAAGCTCCTACGAGCAGTACTTC.

At least ten counts were recorded for this clonotype. The V gene is TRBV6-2 or TRBV6-3, the J gene TRBJ1-1; no reliable D call. This CDR3 contains 14 residues. The germline CDR1 and CDR2 sequences are MNHEY and SVGEGT. V lost 0 bases, J lost 7 bases, and 12 bases lay in between. The CDR3 region is CASSYSTRVGEAFF. The CDR3 DNA is TGTGCCAGCAGTTACTCGACCCGGGTAGGTGAAGCTTTCTTT.

This clonotype came up many times. The chain links TRBV11-2 to TRBJ2-7, with D possibly being TRBD1 (5 bases). V gave up 6 bases and J gave up 1 base, with 13 bases separating them. CDR3 size: 14 residues. Germline CDR1 reads SGHAT; CDR2 reads FQNNGV. CDR3 in amino acids: CASSSSQVSYEQYF. CDR3 nucleotide sequence: TGTGCCAGCAGTTCCTCACAGGTTTCCTACGAGCAGTACTTC.

This clonotype was observed at least ten times. The V call is TRBV3-1, the J call TRBJ1-5; no clear D gene. Trimming left V 4 bases short and J 2 bases short, with 9 bases between. Germline lookup yields CDR1 LGHDT and CDR2 YNNKEL (reference sequence). CDR3 length: 14 residues. CDR3 bases: TGTGCCAGCAGCCCGGACTTTGGCAATCAGCCCCAGCATTTT. Amino acids: CASSPDFGNQPQHF.

Of note for this clonotype: At one boundary the junction diverges from the germline segment, which might be a read error. The chain uses TRBV27 and TRBJ2-5; 7 nucleotides agree with TRBD1. The V gene's germline CDR1 is MNHEY and CDR2 SMNVEV (reference sequence). The CDR3 extends over 16 amino acids. DNA of the CDR3: TGTGCCAGCAGTGGGAGTACAGGGGTTCCCCAAGGGACCCAGTACTTC. Translating gives CASSGSTGVPQGTQYF.

This clonotype has more than one count but fewer than ten. The V call is TRBV9, the J call TRBJ1-4; no clear D. Germline CDR1 reads SGDLS; CDR2 reads YYNGEE. Trimming removed 3 bases from V and 0 bases from J, with 9 bases in between. The CDR3 has 15 amino acids. CDR3 DNA sequence: TGTGCCAGCAGCGCCTCTCTTGCAACTAATGAAAAACTGTTTTTT. Amino acid sequence: CASSASLATNEKLFF.

In its sample, this clonotype was seen a few times. The V call is TRBV5-1, the J call TRBJ2-2; D could derive from TRBD1 or TRBD2 (6 bases each). V was trimmed by 1 base and J by 0 bases, leaving 10 bases between them. CDR1 is SGHRS, CDR2 YFSETQ, per germline. The length of the CDR3 is 16 residues. The CDR3 DNA is TGCGCCAGCAGCTTGTGGGGGGCCCCGAACACCGGGGAGCTGTTTTTT. Its translation: CASSLWGAPNTGELFF. Full variable domain (outside the CDR3, taken from reference TRBV5-1 and TRBJ2-2): KAGVTQTPRYLIKTRGQQVTLSCSPISGHRSVSWYQQTPGQGLQFLFEYFSETQRNKGNFPGRFSGRQFSNSRSEMNVSTLELGDSALYLCASSLWGAPNTGELFFGEGSRLTVL.

This clonotype was observed at least ten times. The chain recombines TRBV5-6 with TRBJ2-3, with D possibly being TRBD1 (5 bases). Germline CDR1 SGHDT, CDR2 YYEEEE. The CDR3 spans 16 residues. Trimming took 0 bases from V and 2 from J, leaving 13 bases between them. The CDR3 spells CASSLALQGITDTQYF. In nucleotides, the CDR3 is TGTGCCAGCAGCTTGGCCCTGCAGGGAATCACAGATACGCAGTATTTT. Filled out from reference TRBV5-6 and TRBJ2-3, the complete variable domain reads DAGVTQSPTHLIKTRGQQVTLRCSPKSGHDTVSWYQQALGQGPQFIFQYYEEEERQRGNFPDRFSGHQFPNYSSELNVNALLLGDSALYLCASSLALQGITDTQYFGPGTRLTVL.

The CDR3 DNA is TGTGCCAGCAAACTAGCGGGAGTCACAGATACGCAGTATTTT. This encodes CASKLAGVTDTQYF. The chain recombines TRBV5-5 with TRBJ2-3, with 11 bases aligning to TRBD2. The CDR3 is 14 residues long. Germline V lookup: CDR1 SGHKS, CDR2 YYEKEE (reference sequence). The V and J ends lost 6 bases and 2 bases, in that order; junction bases with no gene match: 2.

This clonotype was seen only a few times. V is TRBV6-1 and J is TRBJ1-2, with D tentatively TRBD1 (5 bases). V lost 10 bases, J lost 3 bases, and 15 bases lay in between. The germline gives CDR1 MNHNS, CDR2 SASEGT. The CDR3 spans 13 residues. The CDR3 here is CATSGGGYYGYTF. CDR3 DNA: TGTGCCACCAGCGGGGGGGGGTACTATGGCTACACCTTC.

This clonotype showed up just a few times. This rearrangement joins TRBV7-6 to TRBJ2-7, with TRBD1 matching over 9 bases. Losses at the gene ends were 4 bases for V and 3 bases for J; bases not matched to a gene: 7. The CDR3 has 15 amino acids. Germline CDR1 and CDR2: SGHVS and FNYEAQ. The CDR3 DNA follows: TGTGCCAGCAGCTCTAGGGACAGGGAACACTACGAGCAGTACTTC. Translation: CASSSRDREHYEQYF.

This clonotype has a count of ten or more. The chain combines TRBV11-2 with TRBJ1-2, with TRBD1 as a possible D gene (5 bases). V dropped 5 bases and J dropped 8 bases, with 12 bases sitting between them. The CDR3 covers 12 residues. Germline lookup yields CDR1 SGHAT and CDR2 FQNNGV. DNA for the CDR3: TGTGCCAGCAGCCCAGCAGGGTTGGGCTACACCTTC. Its translation: CASSPAGLGYTF.

A word on this clonotype: One junction end disagrees with the germline gene, perhaps due to a read error. The chain recombines TRBV7-2 with TRBJ1-2; 7 nucleotides agree with TRBD1. Germline CDR1 SGHTA, CDR2 FQGNSA. This CDR3 is built from 15 residues. In DNA, the CDR3 is TGTGCCAGCAGCTTAGTCCCAGGGGGTCTTTATGACTACACCTTC. Translation: CASSLVPGGLYDYTF.

The chain links TRBV27 to TRBJ2-4; D possibly corresponds to TRBD1 (5 bases). V lost 4 bases and J lost 0, with 10 bases in between. CDR1 MNHEY and CDR2 SMNVEV come from the germline V gene (reference sequence). The CDR3 has 15 residues. The CDR3: CASSSFQGAKNIQYF. The CDR3 nucleotides read TGTGCCAGCAGTTCATTTCAGGGAGCCAAAAACATTCAGTACTTC.

This sequence joins TRBV6-1 and TRBJ2-5; 13 positions agree with TRBD2. The CDR3 is made up of 18 amino acids. CDR1 and CDR2 from the germline V gene are MNHNS and SASEGT. Trimming at V came to 0 bases and at J to 7 bases, leaving 11 bases not matched to a gene. This CDR3 reads CASSEALTSGGARGTQYF. The CDR3 DNA reads as TGTGCCAGCAGTGAAGCGCTCACTAGCGGGGGGGCCCGGGGGACCCAGTACTTC.

The genes are TRBV6-1 and TRBJ2-7; no clear D. V lost 4 bases, J lost 3 bases, and 7 bases lay in between. The CDR3 runs to 12 residues. CDR1 is MNHNS, CDR2 SASEGT, per germline. The CDR3 nucleotides are TGTGCCAGCAGTGGTCTGGGCTACGAGCAGTACTTC. It is translated as CASSGLGYEQYF.

The chain has TRBV14 and TRBJ1-1; D uncertain. This CDR3 comprises 18 residues. Germline lookup yields CDR1 SGHDN and CDR2 FVKESK. The V end lost 2 bases, the J end lost 0 bases, and 19 bases lay between the germline ends. The CDR3 loop is CASSQPSGDINMNTEAFF. CDR3 coding DNA: TGTGCCAGCAGCCAACCGTCCGGAGACATCAACATGAACACTGAAGCTTTCTTT. The full variable domain, in which reference TRBV14 and TRBJ1-1 provide the parts outside the CDR3, is EAGVTQFPSHSVIEKGQTVTLRCDPISGHDNLYWYRRVMGKEIKFLLHFVKESKQDESGMPNNRFLAERTGGTYSTLKVQPAELEDSGVYFCASSQPSGDINMNTEAFFGQGTRLTVV.

The chain is built from TRBV12-3 or TRBV12-4 and TRBJ2-2; 7 bases fit TRBD2. The CDR3 is 15 amino acids. V shed 6 bases, J shed 4 bases, and the junction held 8 bases outside the gene matches. CDR3 nucleotide sequence: TGTGCCAGCAGCCCATTAGCGGGCCGCACCGGGGAGCTGTTTTTT. Translated, it gives CASSPLAGRTGELFF.

The V and J genes are TRBV2 and TRBJ1-2; TRBD1 might be the D (5 bases). This CDR3 has 15 amino acids. Germline CDR1 and CDR2: SNHLY and FYNNEI. Trimming stripped 1 base from V and 3 bases from J, with 12 bases between. CDR3 region: CASSEGGDPYYGYTF. The CDR3 bases are TGTGCCAGCAGTGAAGGAGGGGACCCCTACTATGGCTACACCTTC.

This chain joins TRBV10-3 and TRBJ1-5; D is ambiguous. The germline gives CDR1 ENHRY, CDR2 SYGVKD. V was trimmed by 5 bases and J by 1 base, leaving 9 bases between them. The CDR3 sequence is 14 residues long. The CDR3 sequence is CAISRVGSNQPQHF. The CDR3 DNA sequence: TGTGCCATCAGTCGGGTGGGAAGCAATCAGCCCCAGCATTTT.

The chain couples TRBV6-5 to TRBJ2-4; either TRBD1 or TRBD2 may supply D (5 bases each). Germline V gene data show CDR1 as MNHEY and CDR2 as SVGAGI. The CDR3 spans 15 residues. With 0 bases removed from V and 1 base from J, the gap between germline ends came to 7 bases. The DNA for the CDR3 is TGTGCCAGCAGTTACTCTTGGGGGGCCAAAAACATTCAGTACTTC. Its protein is CASSYSWGAKNIQYF.

The chain is built from TRBV19 and TRBJ2-7, with D possibly TRBD2 on 5 matching bases. The V gene's germline CDR1 is LNHDA and CDR2 SQIVND (reference sequence). The V end was cut by 5 bases, the J end by 7 bases, with 12 bases between. CDR3 length: 12 amino acids. The DNA of the CDR3 is TGTGCCAGTAGTTTTGAGGGTGGAGAGCAGTACTTC. Its protein is CASSFEGGEQYF.

The chain joins TRBV9 to TRBJ1-4; no reliable D call. V lost 0 bases and J 7 bases, leaving 13 bases between the germline ends. Per the germline V gene, CDR1 is SGDLS and CDR2 is YYNGEE. The CDR3 spans 15 residues. This CDR3 is CASSVAPTEGEKLFF. The CDR3 DNA follows: TGTGCCAGCAGCGTAGCTCCTACGGAGGGTGAAAAACTGTTTTTT.

This clonotype was seen at least ten times. This chain joins TRBV3-1 and TRBJ2-3; 10 bases agree with TRBD1. The germline CDR1 and CDR2 sequences are LGHDT and YNNKEL (reference sequence). J was trimmed by 2 bases and V by 6 bases; bases with no gene match: 11. CDR3 length equals 17 residues. Here the CDR3 DNA reads TGTGCCAGCAGACGGACAGGGGGTGGCACAGTCACAGATACGCAGTATTTT. Encoded protein: CASRRTGGGTVTDTQYF.

This clonotype was seen a handful of times. The genes are TRBV9 and TRBJ2-3; the D gene is possibly TRBD1 (5 bases). From germline, CDR1 is SGDLS and CDR2 YYNGEE. V lost 0 bases and J lost 4, with 9 bases in between. CDR3 size: 14 residues. The DNA of the CDR3 is TGTGCCAGCAGCGTAGCTACAGGAGCAGATACGCAGTATTTT. Encoded protein: CASSVATGADTQYF.